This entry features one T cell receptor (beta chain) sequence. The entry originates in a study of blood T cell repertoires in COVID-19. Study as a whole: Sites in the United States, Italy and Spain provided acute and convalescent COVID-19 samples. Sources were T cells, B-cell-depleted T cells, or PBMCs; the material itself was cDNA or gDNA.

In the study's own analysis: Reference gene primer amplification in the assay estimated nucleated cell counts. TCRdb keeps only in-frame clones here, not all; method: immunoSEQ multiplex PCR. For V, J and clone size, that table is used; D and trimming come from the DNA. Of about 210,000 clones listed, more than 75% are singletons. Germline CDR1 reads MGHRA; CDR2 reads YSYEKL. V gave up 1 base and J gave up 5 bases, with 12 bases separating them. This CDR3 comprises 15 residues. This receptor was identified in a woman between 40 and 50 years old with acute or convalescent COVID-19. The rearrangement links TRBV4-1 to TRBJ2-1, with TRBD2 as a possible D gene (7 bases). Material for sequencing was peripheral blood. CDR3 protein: CASSQVGGANNEQFF. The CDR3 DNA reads TGCGCCAGCAGCCAAGTGGGGGGGGCCAACAATGAGCAGTTCTTC.